The 23 T cell receptor beta chains presented below share a single source sample, sequenced in a study of shared clonotypes between healthy human individuals. Libraries were prepared by immunoSEQ multiplex PCR; TCRdb keeps only in-frame clonotypes and omits some of them. Of 1.4 million to 1.5 million clones in the sample, 95% to 97% were seen once. The sequenced material came from naive CD4+ T cells sorted from blood. Subset specified: CD45RA+ positively selected. These receptors were collected from a man younger than 40 in good health.

The J gene is TRBJ1-3, the V gene TRBV7-2; no clear D gene. V lost 3 bases and J lost 0, with 12 bases in between. Germline V lookup: CDR1 SGHTA, CDR2 FQGNSA. The CDR3 extends over 16 amino acids. The CDR3 region is CASSFFPKSSGNTIYF. The DNA for the CDR3 is TGTGCCAGCAGCTTCTTCCCTAAAAGCTCTGGAAACACCATATATTTT.

The sample holds one count of this clone. J is TRBJ1-4 and V is TRBV7-9, with D possibly TRBD1 on 6 matching bases. This CDR3 spans 13 amino acids. V lost 7 bases and J lost 7, with 13 bases in between. Germline loops: CDR1 SEHNR, CDR2 FQNEAQ (reference sequence). The CDR3 bases are TGTGCCAGCATGGGGGGGCTTGGTGAAAAACTGTTTTTT. Protein product: CASMGGLGEKLFF.

The chain has TRBV6-1 and TRBJ2-3; D is possibly TRBD2 (6 bases). The V and J ends lost 6 bases and 9 bases respectively, with 16 bases between them. Looked up from germline, CDR1 is MNHNS and CDR2 is SASEGT. This CDR3 contains 13 residues. This CDR3 is CASRESTAGTQYF. CDR3 in DNA: TGTGCCAGCAGGGAATCTACCGCGGGGACGCAGTATTTT.

V and J are TRBV11-3 and TRBJ2-2; 7 positions match TRBD1. In germline, CDR1 is SGHNT, CDR2 YENEEA. J gave up 0 bases and V 5 bases, and 3 bases lay outside the gene matches. The CDR3 loop spans 15 amino acids. CDR3 loop: CASSNRGSNTGELFF. The CDR3 DNA sequence: TGTGCCAGCAGCAACAGGGGTTCGAACACCGGGGAGCTGTTTTTT. Looking up the rest from reference TRBV11-3 and TRBJ2-2 gives the full variable domain: EAGVVQSPRYKIIEKKQPVAFWCNPISGHNTLYWYLQNLGQGPELLIRYENEEAVDDSQLPKDRFSAERLKGVDSTLKIQPAELGDSAVYLCASSNRGSNTGELFFGEGSRLTVL.

Points on this clone: Within the sample, other DNA sequences also encode this same CDR3. This chain connects TRBV2 to TRBJ2-7; D tentatively fits TRBD1 or TRBD2 (5 bases each). Germline V gives CDR1 SNHLY, CDR2 FYNNEI. Trimming removed 6 bases from V and 1 base from J, with 7 bases in between. The CDR3 runs 12 residues. The CDR3 loop is CASRRGSYEQYF. In nucleotides, the CDR3 is TGTGCCAGCAGGAGGGGATCCTACGAGCAGTACTTC.

The chain recombines TRBV28 with TRBJ2-1; D unresolved. Per germline, CDR1 MDHEN and CDR2 SYDVKM. Trimming removed 1 base from V and 2 bases from J, with 12 bases in between. The CDR3 has 16 residues. In nucleotides, the CDR3 is TGTGCCAGCAGTTTATCAGTACCCGCCCCCTACAATGAGCAGTTCTTC. This translates into CASSLSVPAPYNEQFF.

The chain is built from TRBV5-1 and TRBJ2-1; 13 nucleotides match TRBD2. Losses at the gene ends were 3 bases for V and 0 bases for J; bases not matched to a gene: 6. CDR3 size: 18 residues. Germline V CDR1 and CDR2: SGHRS, YFSETQ. The DNA for the CDR3 is TGCGCCAGCAGCTCGGGACTAGCGGGGCGTAGCTCCTACAATGAGCAGTTCTTC. Amino acid sequence: CASSSGLAGRSSYNEQFF.

This clone appeared once. One junction end does not reproduce the germline sequence, and a read error may be involved. The chain employs TRBV2 and TRBJ1-2; TRBD1 aligns across 7 bases. The CDR3 runs 15 residues. CDR1 and CDR2 from the germline V gene are SNHLY and FYNNEI. As DNA, the CDR3 is TGTGCCAGCAGATTGCAGGGGGGTCCTAATTATGGCTACACCTTC. This encodes CASRLQGGPNYGYTF.

The V call is TRBV6-5, the J call TRBJ1-4, with unresolved D. CDR1 MNHEY and CDR2 SVGAGI come from the germline V gene. This CDR3 is built from 15 residues. V was trimmed by 3 bases and J by 1 base, leaving 9 bases between them. The CDR3 here is CASSYSVLTNEKLFF. In nucleotides, the CDR3 is TGTGCCAGCAGTTATAGTGTGTTAACTAATGAAAAACTGTTTTTT.

The DNA of the CDR3 is TGTGCCACCAGCAGAGGCCTAGCGGGAGCTGAGACCCAGTACTTC. Translating gives CATSRGLAGAETQYF. This sequence joins TRBV15 and TRBJ2-5; the match to TRBD2 covers 10 bases. Germline V gives CDR1 LNHNV, CDR2 YYDKDF (reference sequence). This CDR3 region has 15 residues. The junction had 4 bases not matched to a gene; V was cut back by 1 base and J by 5 bases.

The chain combines TRBV18 with TRBJ1-2; TRBD1 aligns across 7 bases. Per the germline V gene, CDR1 is KGHSH and CDR2 is LQKENI. The CDR3 consists of 15 residues. Trimming cost V 5 bases and J 2 bases; bases outside gene matches: 8. Written as DNA, the CDR3 is TGTGCCAGCTCAACACTTGACAGGGTAAACTATGGCTACACCTTC. Its translation: CASSTLDRVNYGYTF.

The chain joins TRBV5-5 to TRBJ2-1; TRBD2 matches 7 bases. The V segment lost 0 bases and the J segment 9 bases; nucleotides outside the gene matches: 15. CDR1 is SGHKS, CDR2 YYEKEE, per germline (reference sequence). This CDR3 comprises 17 residues. CDR3 region: CASSLEAWGRASFEQFF. The DNA of the CDR3 is TGTGCCAGCAGCTTGGAAGCTTGGGGGAGGGCCAGTTTTGAGCAGTTCTTC.

The chain couples TRBV9 to TRBJ2-3, with 9 positions matching TRBD2. The CDR3 is made up of 18 amino acids. The junction had 10 bases not matched to a gene; V was cut back by 0 bases and J by 2 bases. CDR1 is SGDLS, CDR2 YYNGEE, per germline. The CDR3 DNA is TGTGCCAGCAGCGTAGCATCCATAGCTAGCGGGACCACAGATACGCAGTATTTT. This codes for CASSVASIASGTTDTQYF.

The rearrangement uses TRBV5-1 and TRBJ2-7, with TRBD2 identical over 13 bases. The CDR3 totals 16 residues. The germline gives CDR1 SGHRS, CDR2 YFSETQ. V dropped 4 bases and J dropped 2; count of bases not matched to a gene: 6. CDR3 amino acids: CASSVGLAGLAYEQYF. CDR3 sequence (DNA): TGCGCCAGCAGCGTGGGACTAGCGGGACTAGCCTACGAGCAGTACTTC.

This chain connects TRBV6-6 to TRBJ1-5, with D maybe TRBD1 (5 bases). The germline V gene encodes CDR1 MNHNY and CDR2 SVGAGI (reference sequence). The CDR3 consists of 16 residues. Trimming took 5 bases from V and 4 from J, leaving 18 bases between them. CDR3 residues: CASSRGPREGNQPQHF. Here the CDR3 DNA reads TGTGCCAGCAGTCGAGGACCCAGGGAGGGGAATCAGCCCCAGCATTTT.

This CDR3 is CASSLARGRSSYEQYF. The CDR3 DNA sequence: TGTGCCAGCAGCTTAGCGCGAGGGAGGAGCTCCTACGAGCAGTACTTC. The J gene is TRBJ2-7, the V gene TRBV7-9; D might be TRBD2 (6 bases). The CDR3 length is 16 residues. CDR1 and CDR2 (germline): SEHNR, FQNEAQ (reference sequence). Trimming cost V 0 bases and J 0 bases, with 12 bases left between them.

The CDR3, as DNA: TGCGCCAGCAGTCCAGGGGGACTAGCGGGAATTGCTGGGGAGCTGTTTTTT. It encodes CASSPGGLAGIAGELFF. The V call is TRBV10-1, the J call TRBJ2-2; TRBD2 agrees at 13 bases. J gave up 8 bases and V 5 bases, and 11 bases lay outside the gene matches. Germline CDR1 and CDR2: WNHNN and SYGVQD (reference sequence). The length of the CDR3 is 17 residues.

The rearrangement joins TRBV28 to TRBJ1-4; no reliable D call. This CDR3 is 18 amino acids long. Trimming removed 8 bases from V and 10 bases from J, with 32 bases in between. CDR1 is MDHEN and CDR2 is SYDVKM in the germline V gene. CDR3 sequence reads: CASYKPGLVPEIARKLFF. CDR3 DNA: TGTGCCAGCTACAAACCGGGCCTGGTCCCGGAGATAGCTCGAAAACTGTTTTTT.

The genes are TRBV6-6 and TRBJ2-7; 8 bases are a match to TRBD2. The V gene end was trimmed by 6 bases and the J gene end by 2 bases; junction bases not matched to a gene: 12. The length of the CDR3 is 16 residues. The germline V gene encodes CDR1 MNHNY and CDR2 SVGAGI (reference sequence). The CDR3 bases are TGTGCCAGCAGGGTGGATACTAGCGGAACCACCTACGAGCAGTACTTC. Protein product: CASRVDTSGTTYEQYF.

The gene calls are TRBV7-9 and TRBJ1-1; no reliable D call. CDR1 SEHNR and CDR2 FQNEAQ come from the germline V gene (reference sequence). V dropped 2 bases and J dropped 7 bases, with 14 bases sitting between them. The CDR3 length is 14 residues. The DNA of the CDR3 is TGTGCCAGCAGCTTAAGGTGGGCGGCCGGTGAAGCTTTCTTT. It translates to CASSLRWAAGEAFF.

The V gene is TRBV6-5, the J gene TRBJ2-3; 8 nucleotides match TRBD2. The V gene end was trimmed by 0 bases and the J gene end by 0 bases; junction bases not matched to a gene: 2. CDR1 MNHEY and CDR2 SVGAGI come from the germline V gene. CDR3 length equals 16 residues. CDR3 protein: CASSYSASGSTDTQYF. CDR3 coding DNA: TGTGCCAGCAGTTACTCGGCTAGCGGGAGCACAGATACGCAGTATTTT.

This rearrangement joins TRBV5-5 to TRBJ1-1; D not certain. Trimming removed 4 bases at V and 11 bases at J, with 15 bases between. This CDR3 has 12 amino acids. The germline CDR1 and CDR2 sequences are SGHKS and YYEKEE (reference sequence). The DNA of the CDR3 is TGTGCCAGCAGCCGCGGATCAGGAACGGCTTTCTTT. Protein: CASSRGSGTAFF.

The chain links TRBV28 to TRBJ1-2, with TRBD1 identical over 10 bases. This CDR3 is 14 amino acids long. V was clipped by 5 bases and J by 5 bases; unmatched bases: 5. The germline V gene encodes CDR1 MDHEN and CDR2 SYDVKM. The CDR3 is CASSMGQGLYGYTF. DNA for the CDR3: TGTGCCAGCAGTATGGGACAGGGGCTATATGGCTACACCTTC.